This record looks at one T cell receptor (beta chain) sequence and its context. It has no known antigen specificity. Base qualities are not provided; no much larger clone lies one nucleotide away. The intended sense of this specimen's time point label: peripheral blood before pembrolizumab. Mismatch repair deficiency in every enrolled patient was established by polymerase chain reaction or immunohistochemistry. A few patients who responded to pembrolizumab therapy underwent TCR sequencing. The phase II trial prospectively tested pembrolizumab PD-1 blockade in advanced mismatch repair-deficient cancers regardless of tissue of origin. Serial peripheral blood T cell samples were collected before and at multiple times after starting PD-1 blockade. Blood sampling time points were reported as weeks after the first dose of pembrolizumab. The source of the sample is a study of PD-1 blockade in mismatch repair-deficient tumors (dated by TCRdb to about 2017). Concerning the study at large: Between September 2013 and 2016, the trial enrolled roughly 86 consecutive patients with about a dozen types of mismatch repair-deficient cancer, all of whom had received prior treatment and were progressing. Tumor-associated T cell clones in the peripheral blood of patients responding to PD-1 blockade were tracked using deep sequencing of TCR CDR3 regions.

Library preparation employed the immunoSEQ multiplex PCR assay. TCRdb holds this immuneACCESS table with in-frame rearrangements only. Some clones are missing; in checked studies, unresolved V genes explain under half, and the rest has no known cause. The sample data list roughly 45,000 clones, and 77% of these were observed just once. Around 3.5% of the sample lies in the top ten. The research as a whole found: Tumor-resident clones, often undetectable in blood before treatment, expanded rapidly after pembrolizumab and then contracted, generally before radiologic responses.

The sequence was collected from an adult with mismatch repair-deficient cancer. Sequenced material: PBMCs, taken before pembrolizumab treatment.

In nucleotide form, the sequence is TGTGCCAGCAGCTTACCGACTAGCGGGAGCGGAAATGAGCAGTTCTTC. Translated, this is CASSLPTSGSGNEQFF. The sequence joins TRBV7-9 to TRBJ2-1; TRBD2 aligns with 12 central bases. V lost 2 bases and J lost 7 bases, and the count of bases not matched to a germline gene is 6. In the germline V gene (reference sequence), CDR1 corresponds to SEHNR and CDR2 to FQNEAQ. Measured from the cysteine to the phenylalanine, the CDR3 is 16 residues long. Kept here is only the CDR3 DNA, which spans 48 bases and is read in frame from base 1. With the portions outside the CDR3 filled from the reference TRBV7-9 and TRBJ2-1 genes, the complete variable region becomes DTGVSQNPRHKITKRGQNVTFRCDPISEHNRLYWYRQTLGQGPEFLTYFQNEAQLEKSRLLSDRFSAERPKGSFSTLEIQRTEQGDSAMYLCASSLPTSGSGNEQFFGPGTRLTVL.